This TCR beta chain is from a study of T-cell memory formation after mild COVID-19. Findings and caveats of the study: CD4+ contracting clones were mainly CM and EM; CD8+ ones, EMRA.

A remark on this clonotype: Its specificity is not known.

Constant-segment-primed 5'RACE gave TCR alpha and TCR beta cDNA libraries with sample barcodes and UMIs. TCRdb processed the 5' RACE reads anew with MiXCR; each CDR3 protein has one entry. This sample has about 240,000 distinct CDR3 sequences, with around 10% found just once. Trimming shortened V by 6 bases and J by 3 bases, and 12 bases separated the two germline ends. The CDR3 contains 13 residues. From germline, CDR1 is ENHRY and CDR2 SYGVKD. The source is a man aged 18 to 29 who had mild COVID-19 (a few samples of this study predate the infection). Cell type and time point are not known. The chain carries TRBV10-3 and TRBJ2-7; D possibly corresponds to TRBD1 (5 bases). Sequencing was done on a sample of PBMCs or a T cell subset sorted from them (not recorded which). CDR3 sequence reads: CAISDSYGYEQYF. Written as DNA, the CDR3 is TGTGCCATCAGCGACAGCTACGGCTACGAGCAGTACTTC.